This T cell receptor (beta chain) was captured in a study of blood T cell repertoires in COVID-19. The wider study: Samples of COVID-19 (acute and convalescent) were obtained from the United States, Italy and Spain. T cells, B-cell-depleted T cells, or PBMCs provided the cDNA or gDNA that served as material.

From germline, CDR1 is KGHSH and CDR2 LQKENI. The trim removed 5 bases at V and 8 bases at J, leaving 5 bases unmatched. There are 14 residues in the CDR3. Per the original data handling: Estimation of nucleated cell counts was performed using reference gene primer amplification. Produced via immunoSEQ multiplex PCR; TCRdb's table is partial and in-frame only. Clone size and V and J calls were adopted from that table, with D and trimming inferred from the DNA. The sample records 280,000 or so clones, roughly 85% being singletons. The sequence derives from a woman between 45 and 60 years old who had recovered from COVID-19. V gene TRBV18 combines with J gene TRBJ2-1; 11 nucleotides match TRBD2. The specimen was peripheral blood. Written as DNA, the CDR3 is TGTGCCAGCTCAGTACTAGCGGGAGTTGATGAGCAGTTCTTC. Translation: CASSVLAGVDEQFF.